This T cell receptor beta chain was recovered during a study of cytomegalovirus exposure and HLA in healthy donors. This clone was picked up one time. Antigen unknown. General observations from the study: About 150 TCR beta chains were listed as cytomegalovirus-associated. Analyzed later, association rates of TCRs varied across HLA loci, with DRB1 most and HLA-C fewest. A further, later analysis showed that HLA-associated TCR beta chains (compared with equally common others) were more clonally expanded. Donors belonging to an Asian-associated ancestry cluster reportedly showed fewer N-insertions in productive TCRs than the roughly 700-donor mean, according to what a later analysis found.

The length of the CDR3 is 16 residues. The germline V gene has CDR1 SGHTA and CDR2 FQGNSA. V was pared by 4 bases and J by 2 bases, with 12 bases between. The PCR used 60 Vbeta and 13 Jbeta primers. Libraries were prepared by immunoSEQ multiplex PCR; TCRdb keeps only in-frame clonotypes and omits some of them. This sample has about 190,000 clones, with more than 65% found just once. This chain joins TRBV7-2 and TRBJ2-6; tentatively, D is TRBD2 (6 bases). The source material was PBMCs. The sequence was obtained from a woman aged 30 to 39 in good health and CMV-seropositive. Here the CDR3 DNA reads TGTGCCAGCAGCTCGCCCGCGGGGCCTGGGGCCAACGTCCTGACTTTC. Its protein is CASSSPAGPGANVLTF.